Below, 32 T cell receptor beta chains from the same sample are listed, as sequenced in a study of CD8 T cells in Susac syndrome. Random hexamers were used to reverse transcribe roughly 0.45 to 1 ug of RNA. TCRdb called the immunoSEQ multiplex PCR reads again in MiXCR, with one record for every CDR3 protein. The sample records around 81,000 distinct CDR3 sequences, about 94% being singletons. The sequencing input was CD8+ T cells from PBMCs. These receptors all stem from a human donor with Susac syndrome.

The V call is TRBV7-9, the J call TRBJ1-1, with D perhaps matching TRBD1 (5 bases). CDR3 length: 16 amino acids. Trimming left V 5 bases short and J 0 bases short, with 16 bases between. Germline CDR1 and CDR2: SEHNR and FQNEAQ (reference sequence). CDR3 sequence: CASSPTGPPMNTEAFF. The CDR3 bases are TGTGCCAGCAGCCCGACGGGACCGCCGATGAACACTGAAGCTTTCTTT.

This chain uses TRBV3-1 with TRBJ1-2, with D perhaps TRBD1 (6 bases). The CDR3 totals 14 residues. V gave up 0 bases and J gave up 4 bases, with 9 bases separating them. CDR1 and CDR2 from the germline V gene are LGHDT and YNNKEL (reference sequence). The CDR3 region has the DNA TGTGCCAGCAGCCAAGAGGACAGATCCTATGGCTACACCTTC. Translating gives CASSQEDRSYGYTF.

This clonotype occurred once. V gene TRBV18 combines with J gene TRBJ2-7; D remains unclear. V lost 3 bases and J lost 7, with 19 bases in between. This CDR3 spans 15 amino acids. From germline, CDR1 is KGHSH and CDR2 LQKENI. Here the CDR3 reads CASSPDLGRLREQYF. Here the CDR3 DNA reads TGTGCCAGCTCACCGGATTTGGGAAGATTACGGGAGCAGTACTTC.

This clonotype has only one observation. The chain employs TRBV29-1 and TRBJ1-5; D is ambiguous. Germline-derived CDR1 and CDR2 are SQVTM and ANQGSEA. V was shortened by 6 bases and J by 1 base, with 13 bases between the two germline ends. This CDR3 is 14 amino acids long. The CDR3, as DNA: TGCAGCGTCGTGGAGGTCGGGAGCAATCAGCCCCAGCATTTT. Amino acid sequence: CSVVEVGSNQPQHF.

The rearrangement joins TRBV23-1 to TRBJ2-3; D call uncertain. TRBV23-1 is an ORF; its function is uncertain. V dropped 0 bases and J dropped 6 bases, with 7 bases sitting between them. This CDR3 has 13 residues. The CDR3 sequence: CASSQSRKDTQYF. CDR3 bases: TGCGCCAGCAGTCAATCCCGGAAGGATACGCAGTATTTT.

This chain uses TRBV15 with TRBJ2-3, with 7 nucleotides matching TRBD2. Germline V gene lookup returns CDR1 LNHNV and CDR2 YYDKDF (reference sequence). V shed 4 bases and J 2 bases; nucleotides not matched to a gene: 9. This CDR3 is 16 amino acids long. CDR3 coding DNA: TGTGCCACCAGCACAATTAGCGGGTGGGACACAGATACGCAGTATTTT. Translating it yields CATSTISGWDTDTQYF.

The rearrangement joins TRBV12-3 or TRBV12-4 to TRBJ2-5; 10 nucleotides align to TRBD2. The V segment lost 7 bases and the J segment 2 bases; nucleotides outside the gene matches: 4. This CDR3 has 14 amino acids. CDR3 nucleotides: TGTGCCAGCAACCTAGCGGGGGAACAAGAGACCCAGTACTTC. Encoded protein: CASNLAGEQETQYF.

V usage is TRBV24-1 and J usage is TRBJ2-1, with 9 bases that match TRBD2. Germline assignment: CDR1 KGHDR and CDR2 SFDVKD. V lost 1 base, J lost 4 bases, and 4 bases stayed unmatched. The CDR3 contains 16 residues. The CDR3 protein is CATSDFGTSSYNEQFF. CDR3 in DNA: TGTGCCACCAGTGATTTCGGGACTAGCAGTTACAATGAGCAGTTCTTC.

The V gene is TRBV30, the J gene TRBJ2-7; TRBD2 might be the D (5 bases). The CDR3 is made up of 14 amino acids. Germline CDR1 reads GTSNPN; CDR2 reads SVGIG (reference sequence). Trimming took off 6 bases at V and 5 bases at J, with 20 bases between the two ends. As DNA, the CDR3 is TGTGCCTGCAGCGTCGGAGGAGGTTTCGACGAGCAGTACTTC. Residues: CACSVGGGFDEQYF.

The genes are TRBV28 and TRBJ2-7, with 9 bases lining up with TRBD1. The CDR3 totals 15 residues. V shed 3 bases, J shed 2 bases, and the junction held 5 bases outside the gene matches. CDR1 is MDHEN, CDR2 SYDVKM, per germline. CDR3 DNA: TGTGCCAGCAGTTTCCTGGACAGGGGCGCCTACGAGCAGTACTTC. Translating it yields CASSFLDRGAYEQYF.

The CDR3 sequence is CASNSLAGVSNEQFF. The CDR3 coding sequence is TGTGCCAGCAACTCATTAGCGGGAGTTAGCAATGAGCAGTTCTTC. The rearrangement links TRBV28 to TRBJ2-1, with TRBD2 matching over 9 bases. The CDR3 has 15 amino acids. After removal of 7 bases from V and 6 bases from J, the junction contained 10 bases not matched to a gene. Germline CDR1 and CDR2: MDHEN and SYDVKM.

The rearrangement links TRBV25-1 to TRBJ2-1; the D is unclear. Trimming cost V 6 bases and J 8 bases, with 5 bases left between them. This CDR3 contains 10 residues. Germline CDR1 is MGHDK and CDR2 is SYGVNS. The CDR3 DNA reads as TGTGCCAGCAGCGCCCATGAGCAGTTCTTC. This codes for CASSAHEQFF. The full variable domain, completed using reference TRBV25-1 and TRBJ2-1, is EADIYQTPRYLVIGTGKKITLECSQTMGHDKMYWYQQDPGMELHLIHYSYGVNSTEKGDLSSESTVSRIRTEHFPLTLESARPSHTSQYLCASSAHEQFFGPGTRLTVL.

This clonotype was seen once. The V and J genes are TRBV7-2 and TRBJ2-7; 8 bases map to TRBD1. Germline CDR1 is SGHTA and CDR2 is FQGNSA. The CDR3 spans 18 residues. J gave up 0 bases and V 1 base, and 11 bases lay outside the gene matches. CDR3 DNA sequence: TGTGCCAGCAGCTTAGTTCTTTTCGGGACAGGAATCTCCTACGAGCAGTACTTC. It yields the protein CASSLVLFGTGISYEQYF.

The chain employs TRBV12-3 or TRBV12-4 and TRBJ2-2; 9 bases align to TRBD2. The ends lost 7 bases at V and 8 bases at J; junction bases unmatched: 11. CDR3 size: 15 residues. CDR3 nucleotide sequence: TGTGCCAGCACTTTTATAGCGGGAGCTCTGGGGGAGCTGTTTTTT. Amino acid sequence: CASTFIAGALGELFF.

V and J are TRBV6-5 and TRBJ2-2, with D uncertain. The CDR3 extends over 13 amino acids. The ends were cut back, 7 bases at V and 0 bases at J, with 6 bases in the middle. The germline CDR1 and CDR2 sequences are MNHEY and SVGAGI. The CDR3 DNA reads TGTGCCAGCAATCCCACGAACACCGGGGAGCTGTTTTTT. Its protein is CASNPTNTGELFF.

The chain carries TRBV10-3 and TRBJ2-7; 9 bases are a match to TRBD1. The CDR3 contains 15 residues. Germline V CDR1 and CDR2: ENHRY, SYGVKD. V lost 4 bases to trimming and J lost 4 bases; unmatched junction nucleotides: 8. CDR3 coding DNA: TGTGCCATCAGTGGGGGCACAGGGGGCGAGTACGAGCAGTACTTC. Its protein is CAISGGTGGEYEQYF.

The rearrangement uses TRBV4-3 and TRBJ2-5; D uncertain. Trimming stripped 0 bases from V and 6 bases from J, with 17 bases between. The CDR3 extends over 16 amino acids. From germline, CDR1 is LGHNA and CDR2 YSLEER. CDR3 sequence: CASSQDNFGFGKTQYF. The CDR3 bases are TGCGCCAGCAGCCAAGATAACTTCGGTTTTGGAAAGACCCAGTACTTC.

This clonotype was seen more than once but under ten times. The chain joins TRBV13 to TRBJ2-2, with no clear D. The CDR3 covers 14 residues. V gave up 5 bases and J gave up 3 bases, with 10 bases separating them. From germline, CDR1 is PRHDT and CDR2 FYEKMQ (reference sequence). The CDR3 loop reads CASSPLGDTGELFF. CDR3 in DNA: TGTGCCAGCAGCCCCCTTGGGGACACCGGGGAGCTGTTTTTT.

The rearrangement joins TRBV27 to TRBJ2-7, with 8 bases identical to TRBD1. The CDR3 contains 14 residues. Germline CDR1 reads MNHEY; CDR2 reads SMNVEV (reference sequence). The ends lost 8 bases at V and 4 bases at J; junction bases unmatched: 10. The CDR3 sequence is CASGPRQGIYEQYF. CDR3 bases: TGTGCCAGCGGTCCTAGACAGGGGATTTACGAGCAGTACTTC.

The gene calls are TRBV3-1 and TRBJ2-4; 7 nucleotides agree with TRBD2. This CDR3 is 16 amino acids long. V trimming: 4 bases; J trimming: 6 bases; junction bases outside the gene matches: 12. In germline, CDR1 is LGHDT, CDR2 YNNKEL (reference sequence). The CDR3 here is CASSPIGGELRNIQYF. The CDR3 DNA follows: TGTGCCAGCAGCCCGATTGGGGGGGAATTGCGAAACATTCAGTACTTC.

This chain joins TRBV5-6 and TRBJ2-1; the match to TRBD2 covers 13 bases. Losses at the gene ends were 2 bases for V and 8 bases for J; bases not matched to a gene: 7. CDR1 is SGHDT and CDR2 is YYEEEE in the germline V gene. The length of the CDR3 is 16 residues. The CDR3 sequence is CASSFGLAGASDEQFF. The CDR3 region has the DNA TGTGCCAGCAGCTTCGGACTAGCGGGAGCGTCGGATGAGCAGTTCTTC.

The chain recombines TRBV6-5 with TRBJ1-1, with D perhaps matching TRBD1 (5 bases). Between the trimmed V and J ends, which lost 5 bases and 4 bases, there was a span of 14 bases. Looked up from germline, CDR1 is MNHEY and CDR2 is SVGAGI. The CDR3 spans 14 residues. The CDR3 sequence: CASSRDLGPTEAFF. As DNA, the CDR3 is TGTGCCAGCAGTCGGGACCTAGGTCCCACTGAAGCTTTCTTT.

This chain uses TRBV20-1 with TRBJ2-5; D is possibly TRBD2 (5 bases). From germline, CDR1 is DFQATT and CDR2 SNEGSKA (reference sequence). Trimming took off 4 bases at V and 0 bases at J, with 12 bases between the two ends. The CDR3 length is 14 residues. CDR3 sequence reads: CSAMTGENQETQYF. In DNA form, the CDR3 reads TGCAGTGCTATGACCGGGGAAAACCAAGAGACCCAGTACTTC.

CDR3 loop: CAESVRAEQETQYF. The CDR3 region has the DNA TGTGCCGAATCCGTCAGGGCAGAACAAGAGACCCAGTACTTC. This chain connects TRBV7-9 to TRBJ2-5; D is possibly TRBD1 (5 bases). The germline V gene has CDR1 SEHNR and CDR2 FQNEAQ (reference sequence). The CDR3 runs 14 residues. Between the trimmed V and J ends, which lost 11 bases and 2 bases, there was a span of 18 bases.

CDR3 nucleotides: TGTGCCAGCAGTGATGGAAGGGCGTCCTACGAGCAGTACTTC. This sequence encodes CASSDGRASYEQYF. The gene calls are TRBV2 and TRBJ2-7, with D hard to call. Germline-derived CDR1 and CDR2 are SNHLY and FYNNEI. CDR3 length: 14 residues. Trimming stripped 3 bases from V and 1 base from J, with 10 bases between.

As DNA, the CDR3 is TGTGCCACCAGCCAAGGAAGGGGCGGCCTCTATGGCTACACCTTC. This sequence encodes CATSQGRGGLYGYTF. The chain recombines TRBV15 with TRBJ1-2; tentatively, D is TRBD1 (5 bases). Germline lookup yields CDR1 LNHNV and CDR2 YYDKDF (reference sequence). The CDR3 consists of 15 residues. With 5 bases removed from V and 4 bases from J, the gap between germline ends came to 17 bases.

The chain has TRBV20-1 and TRBJ2-1; 10 bases fit TRBD2. Trimming cost V 0 bases and J 6 bases; bases outside gene matches: 11. This CDR3 is built from 17 residues. Germline CDR1 and CDR2: DFQATT and SNEGSKA (reference sequence). The CDR3 DNA sequence: TGCAGTGCTAGAGATTTACTAGCGGGAATACAGGGCAATGAGCAGTTCTTC. Protein product: CSARDLLAGIQGNEQFF.

This rearrangement joins TRBV7-9 to TRBJ1-3, with no clear D. The CDR3 covers 12 residues. V lost 5 bases and J lost 3, with 5 bases in between. CDR1 is SEHNR, CDR2 FQNEAQ, per germline (reference sequence). This CDR3 reads CASSHGGNTIYF. As DNA, the CDR3 is TGTGCCAGCAGCCACGGTGGAAACACCATATATTTT. The full variable domain, with the rest looked up from reference TRBV7-9 and TRBJ1-3, is DTGVSQNPRHKITKRGQNVTFRCDPISEHNRLYWYRQTLGQGPEFLTYFQNEAQLEKSRLLSDRFSAERPKGSFSTLEIQRTEQGDSAMYLCASSHGGNTIYFGEGSWLTVV.

The chain has TRBV2 and TRBJ2-3; D is undetermined. The germline CDR1 and CDR2 sequences are SNHLY and FYNNEI. Trimming shortened V by 5 bases and J by 4 bases, and 7 bases separated the two germline ends. CDR3 length: 12 residues. CDR3 coding DNA: TGTGCCAGCAGTTTCGTTTCAGATACGCAGTATTTT. This sequence encodes CASSFVSDTQYF.

The chain combines TRBV3-1 with TRBJ2-7; D not resolved. Germline V lookup: CDR1 LGHDT, CDR2 YNNKEL (reference sequence). With 3 bases removed from V and 4 bases from J, the gap between germline ends came to 13 bases. The CDR3 covers 14 residues. The CDR3 DNA reads as TGTGCCAGCAGCCATGGCAGCGAATTTTACGAGCAGTACTTC. Protein sequence: CASSHGSEFYEQYF.

In nucleotides, the CDR3 is TGTGCCACCAGCTACGACGTAGTCTATGAGCAGTTCTTC. Translation: CATSYDVVYEQFF. The chain links TRBV15 to TRBJ2-1; no clear D. The V end was cut by 5 bases, the J end by 8 bases, with 13 bases between. CDR1 and CDR2 from the germline V gene are LNHNV and YYDKDF (reference sequence). The CDR3 loop spans 13 amino acids. The full variable domain, with the rest looked up from reference TRBV15 and TRBJ2-1, is DAMVIQNPRYQVTQFGKPVTLSCSQTLNHNVMYWYQQKSSQAPKLLFHYYDKDFNNEADTPDNFQSRRPNTSFCFLDIRSPGLGDTAMYLCATSYDVVYEQFFGPGTRLTVL.

This chain joins TRBV9 and TRBJ2-1; possibly TRBD2 for D (5 bases). Germline CDR1 reads SGDLS; CDR2 reads YYNGEE. The CDR3 runs 14 residues. V was pared by 3 bases and J by 8 bases, with 15 bases between. The DNA for the CDR3 is TGTGCCAGCAGCGCCGAGCGACCGAGGGATGAGCAGTTCTTC. Translating it yields CASSAERPRDEQFF.